Presented here are 25 T cell receptor beta chains from one specimen sequenced in a study of T cell changes during pregnancy in multiple sclerosis (dated by TCRdb to between 2017 and 2020). The library was obtained by the immunoSEQ multiplex PCR assay. In its TCRdb copy, this immuneACCESS table keeps in-frame sequences only and misses some clones. Where compared with another copy, unresolved V genes explain less than half of these, and the others have no known cause. The sample includes approximately 84,000 clones, with 90% to 95% observed a single time. The ten largest clones capture around 0.97% of the sample. Sample: peripheral blood, taken in the second trimester of pregnancy. The receptors stem from a female donor in good health, enrolled as a control in a pregnancy study.

V is TRBV5-1 and J is TRBJ1-4, with 8 bases lining up with TRBD1. With 0 bases clipped from V and 5 bases from J, the junction kept 3 bases outside the gene matches. Germline CDR1 and CDR2: SGHRS and YFSETQ. The CDR3 length is 15 residues. CDR3 sequence reads: CASSLEPGGNEKLFF. CDR3 in DNA: TGCGCCAGCAGCTTGGAGCCAGGGGGCAATGAAAAACTGTTTTTT.

This chain links TRBV5-4 with TRBJ2-6, with TRBD1 matching 10 bases. Germline CDR1 SGHNT, CDR2 YYREEE (reference sequence). V lost 4 bases to trimming and J lost 5 bases; unmatched junction nucleotides: 15. This CDR3 has 19 residues. As DNA, the CDR3 is TGTGCCAGCAGCATCCCCGGGACAGGGGTAATTCCTCGGGCCAACGTCCTGACTTTC. This codes for CASSIPGTGVIPRANVLTF.

The CDR3 sequence is CASRAASGRDTQYF. CDR3 sequence (DNA): TGTGCCAGTCGGGCGGCTAGCGGGAGAGATACGCAGTATTTT. The chain is built from TRBV19 and TRBJ2-3; TRBD2 aligns across 10 bases. The V segment lost 8 bases and the J segment 5 bases; nucleotides outside the gene matches: 7. The CDR3 sequence is 14 residues long. Germline V gene sequence: CDR1 LNHDA, CDR2 SQIVND (reference sequence). Filled out from reference TRBV19 and TRBJ2-3, the complete variable domain reads DGGITQSPKYLFRKEGQNVTLSCEQNLNHDAMYWYRQDPGQGLRLIYYSQIVNDFQKGDIAEGYSVSREKKESFPLTVTSAQKNPTAFYLCASRAASGRDTQYFGPGTRLTVL.

The chain carries TRBV4-1 and TRBJ2-1; 7 bases are shared with TRBD2. Germline V gene lookup returns CDR1 MGHRA and CDR2 YSYEKL. This CDR3 contains 16 residues. V trimming: 4 bases; J trimming: 4 bases; junction bases outside the gene matches: 10. The CDR3 nucleotides are TGCGCCAGCAGCCTGGGGGGGGAGCCCAATTACAATGAGCAGTTCTTC. As protein: CASSLGGEPNYNEQFF.

The rearrangement joins TRBV25-1 to TRBJ1-1; no clear D gene. V was shortened by 3 bases and J by 8 bases, with 16 bases between the two germline ends. Looked up from germline, CDR1 is MGHDK and CDR2 is SYGVNS. This CDR3 contains 14 residues. The CDR3 loop is CASSEAGSLGEAFF. CDR3 nucleotide sequence: TGTGCCAGCAGTGAGGCGGGCAGCCTGGGAGAAGCTTTCTTT.

The chain couples TRBV19 to TRBJ1-1; no reliable D call. The CDR3 runs 11 residues. Germline V gene data show CDR1 as LNHDA and CDR2 as SQIVND (reference sequence). The ends were cut back, 7 bases at V and 9 bases at J, with 12 bases in the middle. The CDR3 DNA follows: TGTGCCAGTACATGGGAGTTACAAGCTTTCTTT. Encoded protein: CASTWELQAFF.

The CDR3 spells CASSYSGTSGRNEQFF. The DNA for the CDR3 is TGTGCCAGCAGCTATTCCGGGACTAGCGGGAGAAATGAGCAGTTCTTC. J is TRBJ2-1 and V is TRBV7-2; 14 nucleotides line up with TRBD2. Germline CDR1 and CDR2: SGHTA and FQGNSA. This CDR3 comprises 16 residues. V was pared by 4 bases and J by 7 bases, with 6 bases of the junction left unmatched. Full variable domain (rest looked up from reference TRBV7-2 and TRBJ2-1): GAGVSQSPSNKVTEKGKDVELRCDPISGHTALYWYRQSLGQGLEFLIYFQGNSAPDKSGLPSDRFSAERTGGSVSTLTIQRTQQEDSAVYLCASSYSGTSGRNEQFFGPGTRLTVL.

The chain carries TRBV27 and TRBJ2-7; D not certain. The CDR3 covers 14 residues. Germline lookup yields CDR1 MNHEY and CDR2 SMNVEV (reference sequence). The V end lost 2 bases, the J end lost 5 bases, and 13 bases lay between the germline ends. The CDR3 loop reads CASSLIWRSHEQYF. For the CDR3, the DNA is TGTGCCAGCAGTTTAATTTGGCGGAGCCACGAGCAGTACTTC.

The chain employs TRBV6-1 and TRBJ2-3, with 9 bases that match TRBD2. This CDR3 region has 15 residues. V was clipped by 6 bases and J by 1 base; unmatched bases: 5. Per the germline V gene, CDR1 is MNHNS and CDR2 is SASEGT. The CDR3, as DNA: TGTGCCAGCAGCCCCAGGACTAGCGGCACAGATACGCAGTATTTT. It encodes CASSPRTSGTDTQYF.

The chain is built from TRBV29-1 and TRBJ1-1; TRBD1 matches at 8 bases. CDR1 is SQVTM, CDR2 ANQGSEA, per germline. The CDR3 length is 13 residues. The J segment lost 2 bases and the V segment lost 7 bases, leaving 6 bases of the junction unmatched. The CDR3, as DNA: TGCAGCGCCGGACAGGGAGGAAACACTGAAGCTTTCTTT. This gives the protein CSAGQGGNTEAFF.

The chain employs TRBV15 and TRBJ2-2; perhaps TRBD1 as D (5 bases). The V gene's germline CDR1 is LNHNV and CDR2 YYDKDF (reference sequence). The CDR3 has 15 residues. Between the trimmed V and J ends, which lost 3 bases and 1 base, there was a span of 9 bases. The CDR3 is CATSRGQGNTGELFF. The CDR3 region has the DNA TGTGCCACCAGCAGGGGGCAGGGGAACACCGGGGAGCTGTTTTTT.

The chain links TRBV29-1 to TRBJ2-3; 8 nucleotides match TRBD1. The V segment lost 6 bases and the J segment 3 bases; nucleotides outside the gene matches: 5. CDR1 SQVTM and CDR2 ANQGSEA come from the germline V gene. This CDR3 has 13 amino acids. The CDR3 spells CSVLWTGTDTQYF. As DNA, the CDR3 is TGCAGCGTCCTCTGGACAGGGACAGATACGCAGTATTTT.

The CDR3 spells CASSLSYEQFF. In DNA, the CDR3 is TGCGCCAGCAGCTTGAGCTATGAGCAGTTCTTC. This chain links TRBV5-1 with TRBJ2-1; the D is unclear. Trimming pared 1 base from V and 8 bases from J, leaving 4 bases between. In germline, CDR1 is SGHRS, CDR2 YFSETQ. The CDR3 loop spans 11 amino acids. The whole variable domain, filled in from reference TRBV5-1 and TRBJ2-1, reads KAGVTQTPRYLIKTRGQQVTLSCSPISGHRSVSWYQQTPGQGLQFLFEYFSETQRNKGNFPGRFSGRQFSNSRSEMNVSTLELGDSALYLCASSLSYEQFFGPGTRLTVL.

The chain combines TRBV5-1 with TRBJ1-3; a weak D match, TRBD1 (6 bases). This CDR3 is 16 amino acids long. V was pared by 0 bases and J by 0 bases, with 10 bases between. Per the germline V gene, CDR1 is SGHRS and CDR2 is YFSETQ. CDR3 sequence reads: CASSLVGQSSGNTIYF. The DNA for the CDR3 is TGCGCCAGCAGCTTGGTAGGACAGAGCTCTGGAAACACCATATATTTT.

This chain uses TRBV6-5 with TRBJ2-3; D is perhaps TRBD2 (5 bases). In germline, CDR1 is MNHEY, CDR2 SVGAGI. With 4 bases removed from V and 4 bases from J, the gap between germline ends came to 12 bases. This CDR3 has 14 amino acids. The CDR3 protein is CASSLLVSADTQYF. The CDR3 DNA reads TGTGCCAGCAGTTTACTAGTTTCCGCAGATACGCAGTATTTT.

This chain uses TRBV10-3 with TRBJ1-6; D not resolved. The CDR3 sequence is 14 residues long. CDR1 ENHRY and CDR2 SYGVKD come from the germline V gene. V was shortened by 0 bases and J by 10 bases, with 10 bases between the two germline ends. Here the CDR3 DNA reads TGTGCCATCAGTGAGTCAGGCGGCGGATCACCCCTCCACTTT. It is translated as CAISESGGGSPLHF.

The J gene is TRBJ1-1, the V gene TRBV9, with D hard to call. The germline CDR1 and CDR2 sequences are SGDLS and YYNGEE. This CDR3 comprises 13 residues. Trimming stripped 4 bases from V and 0 bases from J, with 7 bases between. In nucleotides, the CDR3 is TGTGCCAGCAGCCTCACAGTGAACACTGAAGCTTTCTTT. Translation gives CASSLTVNTEAFF.

This chain connects TRBV30 to TRBJ2-7, with 7 nucleotides matching TRBD1. Trimming at V came to 5 bases and at J to 2 bases, leaving 3 bases not matched to a gene. This CDR3 region has 12 residues. Germline V gene sequence: CDR1 GTSNPN, CDR2 SVGIG (reference sequence). CDR3 in DNA: TGTGCCTGGGGCGACAGGGCCTACGAGCAGTACTTC. Its protein product is CAWGDRAYEQYF.

The chain recombines TRBV7-2 with TRBJ2-2, with D maybe TRBD2 (6 bases). The CDR3 length is 16 residues. Germline V gene lookup returns CDR1 SGHTA and CDR2 FQGNSA. The germline V and J ends were trimmed by 3 bases and 3 bases, with 14 bases remaining between them. The CDR3 spells CASSLRRGGDTGELFF. The CDR3 DNA sequence: TGTGCCAGCAGCTTGCGGCGGGGAGGAGACACCGGGGAGCTGTTTTTT.

The chain combines TRBV5-1 with TRBJ2-2; D perhaps matches TRBD2 (6 bases). The length of the CDR3 is 15 residues. The germline V gene has CDR1 SGHRS and CDR2 YFSETQ. V was pared by 0 bases and J by 6 bases, with 12 bases between. The CDR3: CASSLGQGGAGELFF. DNA of the CDR3: TGCGCCAGCAGCTTGGGGCAGGGAGGAGCCGGGGAGCTGTTTTTT.

The chain has TRBV2 and TRBJ2-1; possibly TRBD2 for D (6 bases). CDR3 length equals 17 residues. Germline CDR1 reads SNHLY; CDR2 reads FYNNEI. V was trimmed by 2 bases and J by 5 bases, leaving 19 bases between them. The CDR3 region has the DNA TGTGCCAGCAGTGAATTGGATCTAGCGACCCTCAACAATGAGCAGTTCTTC. Its protein product is CASSELDLATLNNEQFF.

This sequence joins TRBV30 and TRBJ1-5; 9 nucleotides agree with TRBD1. V lost 2 bases to trimming and J lost 10 bases; unmatched junction nucleotides: 9. The CDR3 sequence is 14 residues long. Germline lookup yields CDR1 GTSNPN and CDR2 SVGIG (reference sequence). The CDR3 coding sequence is TGTGCCTGGAGTCCCACAGGGGGCCCTAATCCCCAGCATTTT. This sequence encodes CAWSPTGGPNPQHF.

J is TRBJ2-7 and V is TRBV28; possible D gene TRBD1, 6 bases. Trimming cost V 6 bases and J 0 bases, with 18 bases left between them. The CDR3 sequence is 16 residues long. Looked up from germline, CDR1 is MDHEN and CDR2 is SYDVKM. CDR3 in DNA: TGTGCCAGCAGCTTAAAAGAAAGGGGGAACTCCTACGAGCAGTACTTC. It specifies CASSLKERGNSYEQYF.

The chain uses TRBV7-9 and TRBJ2-7; no definite D call. The CDR3 spans 15 residues. The V end lost 1 base, the J end lost 6 bases, and 16 bases lay between the germline ends. Germline V gene data show CDR1 as SEHNR and CDR2 as FQNEAQ (reference sequence). The CDR3 sequence is CASSLGSTPLGEQYF. In DNA, the CDR3 is TGTGCCAGCAGCTTAGGATCTACCCCCCTCGGCGAGCAGTACTTC.

The chain recombines TRBV11-2 with TRBJ2-1, with TRBD1 matching 10 bases. The CDR3 consists of 16 residues. The J segment lost 6 bases and the V segment lost 4 bases, leaving 9 bases of the junction unmatched. Germline V gene data show CDR1 as SGHAT and CDR2 as FQNNGV. The DNA for the CDR3 is TGTGCCAGCAGCTGGAGAGAGGGGACAGGGGTCAATGAGCAGTTCTTC. Protein product: CASSWREGTGVNEQFF.